The clone carrying this T cell receptor beta chain was seen a few times. This CDR3 comprises 16 residues. V gave up 2 bases and J gave up 0 bases; unmatched junction bases: 4. Per the germline V gene, CDR1 is LNHDA and CDR2 is SQIVND (reference sequence). Clones were read by immunoSEQ multiplex PCR, and TCRdb kept only the in-frame ones, dropping some. The sample includes some 210,000 clones, 65% to 90% of them seen just once. The source of the sample is a study of blood T cell repertoires in COVID-19. Grouping used clinical history reported by participants in a survey and questionnaire. The sequenced material came from PBMCs or T cells enriched from blood (not recorded which). The TCR sequence derives from a woman in her fifties or sixties with acute COVID-19. The chain joins TRBV19 to TRBJ1-5, with 7 bases fitting TRBD1. In DNA form, the CDR3 reads TGTGCCAGTAGTATACTCGAGGGGGCTAGCAATCAGCCCCAGCATTTT. It specifies CASSILEGASNQPQHF.